The next 12 T cell receptor beta chains were all read from a single sample in a study of T cells in localized non-small cell lung cancer. The method was immunoSEQ multiplex PCR; TCRdb's version includes in-frame clones alone and lacks a portion of them. This sample carries more than 100,000 clones, more than 70% of them seen once, and the ten largest clones take around 1.7%. This material consisted of peripheral blood, taken before any cancer treatment. These receptors came from a female donor over 55 with stage I lung adenocarcinoma.

The CDR3 region is CASSVNLLYEQFF. The DNA for the CDR3 is TGTGCCAGCAGCGTCAACCTCCTATATGAGCAGTTCTTC. The rearrangement uses TRBV9 and TRBJ2-1; no reliable D call. V lost 2 bases and J lost 8, with 11 bases in between. CDR1 is SGDLS, CDR2 YYNGEE, per germline. The CDR3 is 13 amino acids.

V usage is TRBV7-9 and J usage is TRBJ2-7; 10 bases agree with TRBD2. In germline, CDR1 is SEHNR, CDR2 FQNEAQ (reference sequence). This CDR3 comprises 14 residues. V dropped 8 bases and J dropped 6; count of bases not matched to a gene: 10. The chain's CDR3 is CASRLSGRAVEQYF. Written as DNA, the CDR3 is TGTGCCAGCCGACTCAGCGGGAGGGCCGTCGAGCAGTACTTC.

Worth noting for this clone: Other DNA sequences of this sample code for an identical CDR3. The rearrangement joins TRBV5-6 to TRBJ2-7; D perhaps matches TRBD2 (5 bases). V was shortened by 4 bases and J by 3 bases, with 5 bases between the two germline ends. Germline V gives CDR1 SGHDT, CDR2 YYEEEE. The CDR3 spans 11 residues. CDR3 sequence: CASSTSYEQYF. The DNA of the CDR3 is TGTGCCAGCAGCACTAGCTACGAGCAGTACTTC.

V is TRBV21-1 and J is TRBJ1-5; TRBD1 is taken as the D call from the table, unchecked against the DNA. TRBV21-1 is a listed pseudogene. The CDR3 runs to 19 residues. Here the CDR3 DNA reads TGTGCCAGCAGCAAAGCTTGGACAGGGGGCCCTAACAGCAATCAGCCCCAGCATTTT. Its protein product is CASSKAWTGGPNSNQPQHF.

Here the CDR3 DNA reads TGCAGCGTTGGGGAGATGGGACACTACGAGCAGTACTTC. Protein: CSVGEMGHYEQYF. The chain combines TRBV29-1 with TRBJ2-7, with D possibly TRBD1 on 6 matching bases. There are 13 residues in the CDR3. Trimming removed 4 bases from V and 3 bases from J, with 13 bases in between. The V gene's germline CDR1 is SQVTM and CDR2 ANQGSEA.

This rearrangement joins TRBV7-9 to TRBJ2-7, with D hard to call. Germline lookup yields CDR1 SEHNR and CDR2 FQNEAQ (reference sequence). This CDR3 is 14 amino acids long. The V and J ends lost 8 bases and 0 bases respectively, with 14 bases between them. The CDR3 DNA follows: TGTGCCAGCCCCCCCGAGGAGTCCTCCTACGAGCAGTACTTC. It encodes CASPPEESSYEQYF.

CDR3: CASGGQGNEQYF. As DNA, the CDR3 is TGTGCCAGTGGGGGACAGGGTAACGAGCAGTACTTC. The V and J genes are TRBV6-5 and TRBJ2-7, with 9 positions matching TRBD1. The trim removed 9 bases at V and 5 bases at J, leaving 5 bases unmatched. The CDR3 length is 12 residues. Per germline, CDR1 MNHEY and CDR2 SVGAGI.

This clone appeared a single time. The CDR3 loop reads CASSRQGNEQYF. The DNA of the CDR3 is TGTGCCAGCAGTCGACAGGGAAATGAGCAGTACTTC. The chain employs TRBV6-6 and TRBJ2-7; 7 bases line up with TRBD1. The germline CDR1 and CDR2 sequences are MNHNY and SVGAGI (reference sequence). Unmatched junction bases numbered 5, after V lost 5 bases and J lost 7 bases. The CDR3 has 12 amino acids.

This clone was detected only once. This CDR3 is also generated by other DNA sequences in the sample. V is TRBV5-1 and J is TRBJ2-3, with D uncertain. The CDR3 is 12 amino acids. Germline V gene sequence: CDR1 SGHRS, CDR2 YFSETQ. Trimming pared 4 bases from V and 0 bases from J, leaving 3 bases between. CDR3 sequence reads: CASSASTDTQYF. Written as DNA, the CDR3 is TGCGCCAGCAGCGCAAGCACAGATACGCAGTATTTT. The full variable domain, its missing parts supplied by reference TRBV5-1 and TRBJ2-3, is KAGVTQTPRYLIKTRGQQVTLSCSPISGHRSVSWYQQTPGQGLQFLFEYFSETQRNKGNFPGRFSGRQFSNSRSEMNVSTLELGDSALYLCASSASTDTQYFGPGTRLTVL.

The chain recombines TRBV7-3 with TRBJ2-3, with TRBD2 matching 14 bases. This CDR3 has 16 amino acids. Trimming at V came to 5 bases and at J to 2 bases, leaving 3 bases not matched to a gene. Germline CDR1 is SGHTA and CDR2 is FQGTGA. CDR3 protein: CASSTGLAGDTDTQYF. The CDR3, as DNA: TGTGCCAGCAGCACGGGACTAGCGGGAGACACAGATACGCAGTATTTT.

CDR3 protein: CASSFGYEQYF. The CDR3 bases are TGCGCCAGCAGCTTTGGTTACGAGCAGTACTTC. The rearrangement joins TRBV5-1 to TRBJ2-7, with D unresolved. Trimming cost V 2 bases and J 4 bases, with 4 bases left between them. This CDR3 comprises 11 residues. Germline assignment: CDR1 SGHRS and CDR2 YFSETQ.

The chain has TRBV28 and TRBJ1-6; D is undetermined. Germline-derived CDR1 and CDR2 are MDHEN and SYDVKM. The CDR3 has 14 residues. V was shortened by 2 bases and J by 14 bases, with 16 bases between the two germline ends. The CDR3: CASSLNTDFRTLHF. The CDR3 DNA reads as TGTGCCAGCAGTTTAAACACAGATTTCCGTACCCTCCACTTT.